A selection of T cell receptor beta chains follows, all from one sample in a study of STAT3 mutations in large granular lymphocyte leukemia. Method: immunoSEQ multiplex PCR; TCRdb's copy keeps in-frame clones and lacks some. The data hold approximately 25,000 clones, with about 94% observed a single time. What was sequenced was peripheral blood mononuclear cells. These receptors came from a man aged 35 to 55 with T-cell large granular lymphocyte leukemia. Some clones in this sample may be carry-over from other donors' samples. CDR3s include the opening cysteine and the closing phenylalanine or tryptophan. The D gene is left open where the match is weak. Rows may omit the clone size; those that give it use once, few, many or a size class.

v_gene,abundance,d_gene,j_gene,len,CDR3nt,CDR3aa
TRBV19,.,.,TRBJ2-7,13,TGTGCCAGTAGTATCTACAGAGACTACGAGCAGTACTTC,CASSIYRDYEQYF
TRBV5-4,.,.,TRBJ2-2,14,TGTGCCAGCAGCTTCTACGGCGTAACCGGGGAGCTGTTTTTT,CASSFYGVTGELFF
TRBV10-3,once,.,TRBJ2-2,18,TGTGCCATCAGTGAATCTAGACTCGGGACACGGGGGACCGGGGAGCTGTTTTTT,CAISESRLGTRGTGELFF
TRBV10-2,.,TRBD1,TRBJ1-4,17,TGCGCCAGCAGAGCCCGGGACAGGGCACAAGTGGGAGAAAAACTGTTTTTT,CASRARDRAQVGEKLFF
TRBV19,.,TRBD1,TRBJ1-2,14,TGTGCCAGTAGACTGACAACAGGGGACTATGGCTACACCTTC,CASRLTTGDYGYTF
TRBV18,.,TRBD1,TRBJ1-2,13,TGTGCCAGCTCACCGAGGACAGGCTATGGCTACACCTTC,CASSPRTGYGYTF
TRBV4-1,.,.,TRBJ1-5,15,TGCGCCAGCAGCCAATTTCTCAGGGTGGATCAGCCCCAGCATTTT,CASSQFLRVDQPQHF
TRBV19,.,.,TRBJ1-2,14,TGTGCCAGTAGCCCACAGGGCCAGTCGTCTGGCTACACCTTC,CASSPQGQSSGYTF
TRBV5-4,.,TRBD2,TRBJ2-1,16,TGTGCCAGCAGCCGAAACGGACTAGCGGGGGAGAATGAGCAGTTCTTC,CASSRNGLAGENEQFF
TRBV10-3,.,.,TRBJ2-5,11,TGTGCCATCAGTGAGGGTGGGACCCAGTACTTC,CAISEGGTQYF